The 22 T cell receptor beta chains given below trace back to one sample, sequenced in a study of radiotherapy plus CTLA-4 blockade in lung cancer. The data were produced by immunoSEQ multiplex PCR, yet TCRdb's version contains in-frame clones alone and is incomplete. The sample carries 85,000 to 90,000 clones, approximately 86% recorded once. The source was peripheral blood, collected from a patient treated with radiotherapy plus ipilimumab. These receptors were collected from a human donor with non-small cell lung cancer that progressed on radiotherapy plus ipilimumab.

This chain uses TRBV6-5 with TRBJ1-1; D may be TRBD1 (5 bases). The CDR3 is made up of 11 amino acids. Trimming shortened V by 5 bases and J by 10 bases, and 11 bases separated the two germline ends. Germline CDR1 and CDR2: MNHEY and SVGAGI. The CDR3: CASSDMQGAFF. CDR3 coding DNA: TGTGCCAGCAGTGACATGCAGGGAGCTTTCTTT.

V gene TRBV7-2 combines with J gene TRBJ2-7; perhaps TRBD1 as D (6 bases). This CDR3 region has 13 residues. Germline V gene sequence: CDR1 SGHTA, CDR2 FQGNSA. The V gene lost 5 bases and the J gene lost 6 bases, with 14 bases spanning the gap. CDR3 in amino acids: CASSPAVGAEQYF. CDR3 bases: TGTGCCAGCAGCCCGGCTGTGGGGGCCGAGCAGTACTTC.

J is TRBJ2-7 and V is TRBV7-9; tentatively, D is TRBD2 (6 bases). Germline V gene sequence: CDR1 SEHNR, CDR2 FQNEAQ (reference sequence). The CDR3 sequence is 14 residues long. The V end was cut by 3 bases, the J end by 6 bases, with 15 bases between. This CDR3 reads CASSFGEAGTEQYF. In DNA, the CDR3 is TGTGCCAGCAGCTTTGGGGAGGCAGGGACCGAGCAGTACTTC.

This clone was detected only once. The chain uses TRBV6-5 and TRBJ1-6, with D possibly being TRBD1 (6 bases). There are 13 residues in the CDR3. Germline CDR1 reads MNHEY; CDR2 reads SVGAGI. V shed 6 bases and J shed 10 bases, with 13 bases lying between them. The CDR3 DNA reads as TGTGCCAGCAGCGATATGGGGGCATCACCCCTCCACTTT. Protein sequence: CASSDMGASPLHF.

V and J are TRBV12-5 and TRBJ2-5; D tentatively reads TRBD1 or TRBD2 (5 bases each). V dropped 6 bases and J dropped 6 bases, with 14 bases sitting between them. Germline V gives CDR1 LGHNT, CDR2 FRNRAP. CDR3 size: 13 residues. The CDR3 DNA sequence: TGTGCTAGTGGCCACGGGGCTTACCAGACCCAGTACTTC. Its translation is CASGHGAYQTQYF.

The rearrangement uses TRBV5-6 and TRBJ2-7; D call uncertain. Trimming took off 4 bases at V and 6 bases at J, with 14 bases between the two ends. CDR1 and CDR2 from the germline V gene are SGHDT and YYEEEE. The CDR3 has 13 amino acids. This CDR3 reads CASSDRRNGEQYF. CDR3 DNA: TGTGCCAGCAGCGATCGAAGGAACGGCGAGCAGTACTTC.

As concerns this clone: The sample contains more than one DNA sequence encoding this CDR3. The rearrangement uses TRBV9 and TRBJ1-6, with D uncertain. The CDR3 length is 14 residues. Trimming stripped 0 bases from V and 5 bases from J, with 6 bases between. CDR1 is SGDLS and CDR2 is YYNGEE in the germline V gene. This CDR3 reads CASSVGQDNSPLHF. In DNA, the CDR3 is TGTGCCAGCAGCGTAGGGCAGGATAATTCACCCCTCCACTTT.

V is TRBV9 and J is TRBJ1-1, with D possibly TRBD1 on 5 matching bases. The CDR3 is made up of 15 amino acids. CDR1 and CDR2 (germline): SGDLS, YYNGEE. The V end lost 3 bases, the J end lost 0 bases, and 12 bases lay between the germline ends. The CDR3 spells CASSAQTVMNTEAFF. The CDR3 DNA sequence: TGTGCCAGCAGCGCGCAGACAGTCATGAACACTGAAGCTTTCTTT.

The chain joins TRBV27 to TRBJ1-2; tentatively, D is TRBD1 (5 bases). V lost 4 bases and J 4 bases, leaving 13 bases between the germline ends. The CDR3 totals 14 residues. CDR1 is MNHEY and CDR2 is SMNVEV in the germline V gene (reference sequence). CDR3 bases: TGTGCCAGCAGTTCCGACGGGGGGGTCTATGGCTACACCTTC. Translation: CASSSDGGVYGYTF.

This clone was counted once. This chain joins TRBV7-9 and TRBJ2-7, with TRBD2 matching over 8 bases. Trimming removed 7 bases from V and 3 bases from J; junction bases left unmatched: 23. From germline, CDR1 is SEHNR and CDR2 FQNEAQ (reference sequence). This CDR3 region has 19 residues. This CDR3 is CASTSRTGLLAVSDYEQYF. DNA for the CDR3: TGTGCCAGCACCTCAAGAACAGGACTACTAGCGGTTTCTGACTACGAGCAGTACTTC.

The gene calls are TRBV11-2 and TRBJ2-7; TRBD2 aligns across 10 bases. The V gene end was trimmed by 0 bases and the J gene end by 2 bases; junction bases not matched to a gene: 7. The CDR3 is 17 residues long. In germline, CDR1 is SGHAT, CDR2 FQNNGV. The CDR3: CASSLDIRTSGTYEQYF. The CDR3 nucleotides are TGTGCCAGCAGCTTAGATATTAGGACTAGCGGAACCTACGAGCAGTACTTC.

The chain uses TRBV7-2 and TRBJ1-3, with 7 bases identical to TRBD1. With V trimmed by 5 bases and J by 0 bases, 4 bases remained unmatched. The CDR3 sequence is 15 residues long. Germline V lookup: CDR1 SGHTA, CDR2 FQGNSA. CDR3 in amino acids: CASSPGTASGNTIYF. The CDR3 nucleotides read TGTGCCAGCAGCCCCGGGACAGCCTCTGGAAACACCATATATTTT.

The chain is built from TRBV19 and TRBJ1-2, with D perhaps matching TRBD1 (6 bases). Trimming shortened V by 9 bases and J by 2 bases, and 28 bases separated the two germline ends. Germline values: CDR1 LNHDA, CDR2 SQIVND (reference sequence). This CDR3 is 18 amino acids long. CDR3 sequence (DNA): TGTGCCAGCACCCAAAAGGGGGGTGAGACGTTTCGCAACTATGGCTACACCTTC. Translated, it gives CASTQKGGETFRNYGYTF. Full variable domain (outside the CDR3, taken from reference TRBV19 and TRBJ1-2): DGGITQSPKYLFRKEGQNVTLSCEQNLNHDAMYWYRQDPGQGLRLIYYSQIVNDFQKGDIAEGYSVSREKKESFPLTVTSAQKNPTAFYLCASTQKGGETFRNYGYTFGSGTRLTVV.

The rearrangement uses TRBV6-5 and TRBJ1-1; possibly TRBD1 for D (6 bases). This CDR3 has 16 residues. V gave up 0 bases and J gave up 5 bases, with 16 bases separating them. In germline, CDR1 is MNHEY, CDR2 SVGAGI. The CDR3 nucleotides read TGTGCCAGCAGTTACTCGTATACAGGGAAGAGAACTGAAGCTTTCTTT. It yields the protein CASSYSYTGKRTEAFF.

This clone appeared a few times. The chain is built from TRBV9 and TRBJ2-7; 7 bases line up with TRBD2. J was trimmed by 1 base and V by 0 bases; bases with no gene match: 7. Germline-derived CDR1 and CDR2 are SGDLS and YYNGEE. CDR3 length: 16 amino acids. As DNA, the CDR3 is TGTGCCAGCAGCGTAGCTAGCGGAGCGGCATCCTACGAGCAGTACTTC. It translates to CASSVASGAASYEQYF.

The rearrangement links TRBV2 to TRBJ2-5; maybe TRBD2 (6 bases). The V gene lost 5 bases and the J gene lost 5 bases, with 15 bases spanning the gap. This CDR3 contains 14 residues. Germline V gene data show CDR1 as SNHLY and CDR2 as FYNNEI. The CDR3 DNA is TGTGCCAGCAGTACCCGACTAGTCCGGGAGACCCAGTACTTC. This encodes CASSTRLVRETQYF.

The chain couples TRBV7-2 to TRBJ2-1, with TRBD1 matching over 7 bases. The germline V gene encodes CDR1 SGHTA and CDR2 FQGNSA. The CDR3 sequence is 14 residues long. After removal of 5 bases from V and 6 bases from J, the junction contained 7 bases not matched to a gene. DNA for the CDR3: TGTGCCAGCAGCCGTGGACAGGCCGCCAATGAGCAGTTCTTC. Translation gives CASSRGQAANEQFF.

This clone was detected a few times. The chain uses TRBV7-9 and TRBJ1-4; 8 nucleotides agree with TRBD1. The V and J ends lost 1 base and 7 bases, in that order; junction bases with no gene match: 5. The CDR3 consists of 15 residues. Germline-derived CDR1 and CDR2 are SEHNR and FQNEAQ (reference sequence). Here the CDR3 reads CASSLVRGPGEKLFF. The DNA of the CDR3 is TGTGCCAGCAGCTTAGTCAGGGGGCCCGGTGAAAAACTGTTTTTT.

The chain carries TRBV4-2 and TRBJ2-1; 11 bases line up with TRBD1. Germline loops: CDR1 LGHNA, CDR2 YNFKEQ. The CDR3 spans 15 residues. V was clipped by 4 bases and J by 4 bases; unmatched bases: 3. The CDR3 DNA reads TGTGCCAGCAGCCTCGGGACAGGGGGTTACAATGAGCAGTTCTTC. It is translated as CASSLGTGGYNEQFF.

This clone was found a few times. The CDR3 loop reads CASSLEGAYEQYF. CDR3 sequence (DNA): TGTGCCAGCAGTTTAGAGGGGGCCTACGAGCAGTACTTC. This chain joins TRBV28 and TRBJ2-7; TRBD1 is a possible D gene (6 bases). The V end lost 2 bases, the J end lost 2 bases, and 7 bases lay between the germline ends. CDR3 length: 13 residues. Per the germline V gene, CDR1 is MDHEN and CDR2 is SYDVKM.

The chain links TRBV5-6 to TRBJ1-2; no firm D call. The germline V gene has CDR1 SGHDT and CDR2 YYEEEE. With 0 bases removed from V and 4 bases from J, the gap between germline ends came to 13 bases. The CDR3 totals 15 residues. The CDR3 loop reads CASSLDGPYLYGYTF. The CDR3 DNA reads as TGTGCCAGCAGCTTGGACGGTCCATACCTCTATGGCTACACCTTC.

This chain joins TRBV5-1 and TRBJ2-5; possibly TRBD1 or TRBD2 for D (6 bases each). V lost 3 bases to trimming and J lost 5 bases, with 11 bases between them. Germline CDR1 SGHRS, CDR2 YFSETQ. The CDR3 totals 13 residues. Here the CDR3 DNA reads TGCGCCAGCAGCTCCTTAGGGGGGGAGACCCAGTACTTC. Protein sequence: CASSSLGGETQYF.